What follows are 10 T cell receptor beta chains derived from one specimen sequenced in a study of shared clonotypes between healthy human individuals. Positive CCR7 selection of CD45RO-negative cells yielded the naive CD8 cells, and terminally differentiated effector memory CD45RA+ cells were excluded. Clones were read by immunoSEQ multiplex PCR, and TCRdb kept only the in-frame ones, dropping some. The sample holds fewer than 850,000 clones, 96% seen once. Sequenced sample: naive CD8+ T cells sorted from blood. Source of these receptors: a man in his thirties or forties in good health.

V and J are TRBV5-5 and TRBJ2-2; 9 nucleotides agree with TRBD2. The CDR3 has 19 amino acids. The germline V gene encodes CDR1 SGHKS and CDR2 YYEKEE (reference sequence). Unmatched junction bases numbered 13, after V lost 0 bases and J lost 4 bases. The CDR3 DNA reads TGTGCCAGCAGCTTGGATCGGCTAGCGGGGAGTCGTGGCACCGGGGAGCTGTTTTTT. This translates into CASSLDRLAGSRGTGELFF. Based on the CDR3 plus reference TRBV5-5 and TRBJ2-2, the full variable domain is DAGVTQSPTHLIKTRGQQVTLRCSPISGHKSVSWYQQVLGQGPQFIFQYYEKEERGRGNFPDRFSARQFPNYSSELNVNALLLGDSALYLCASSLDRLAGSRGTGELFFGEGSRLTVL.

The gene calls are TRBV28 and TRBJ2-7; possibly TRBD2 for D (5 bases). The CDR3 extends over 12 amino acids. Germline CDR1 MDHEN, CDR2 SYDVKM. Trimming left V 9 bases short and J 4 bases short, with 13 bases between. The CDR3 DNA reads TGTGCCAGTCTGGACTCCGCTTACGAGCAGTACTTC. It yields the protein CASLDSAYEQYF.

The chain carries TRBV19 and TRBJ2-7; D is possibly TRBD2 (6 bases). This CDR3 is built from 15 residues. V lost 3 bases and J lost 0, with 12 bases in between. From germline, CDR1 is LNHDA and CDR2 SQIVND (reference sequence). As DNA, the CDR3 is TGTGCCAGTAGTATTTTCGCCGGGGGCTCCTACGAGCAGTACTTC. It encodes CASSIFAGGSYEQYF.

V gene TRBV28 combines with J gene TRBJ2-2; possible D gene TRBD1, 6 bases. The germline V and J ends were trimmed by 6 bases and 5 bases, with 13 bases remaining between them. Germline-derived CDR1 and CDR2 are MDHEN and SYDVKM. The CDR3 covers 14 residues. CDR3 DNA: TGTGCCAGCAGCGGACAGACTCGAACCGGGGAGCTGTTTTTT. It yields the protein CASSGQTRTGELFF.

The V and J genes are TRBV4-3 and TRBJ1-2, with D possibly matching TRBD1 (5 bases). This CDR3 has 16 amino acids. Germline CDR1 is LGHNA and CDR2 is YSLEER. V was pared by 0 bases and J by 5 bases, with 16 bases between. The CDR3 sequence is CASSQDQGGVPYGYTF. DNA for the CDR3: TGCGCCAGCAGCCAAGATCAGGGAGGGGTCCCATATGGCTACACCTTC.

The chain employs TRBV25-1 and TRBJ2-7, with a weak D call TRBD2 (5 bases). CDR1 is MGHDK and CDR2 is SYGVNS in the germline V gene. V gave up 7 bases and J gave up 0 bases, with 13 bases separating them. This CDR3 has 14 residues. CDR3 bases: TGTGCCAGCACCCTTGGAGGAAGCTCCTACGAGCAGTACTTC. Its protein is CASTLGGSSYEQYF.

This chain links TRBV18 with TRBJ1-5; D remains ambiguous. The V gene's germline CDR1 is KGHSH and CDR2 LQKENI. Deletions cut 3 bases from V and 5 bases from J, with 23 bases between. The CDR3 runs to 18 residues. CDR3 protein: CASSPNPEPRIVDQPQHF. In DNA form, the CDR3 reads TGTGCCAGCTCACCGAACCCGGAACCCCGAATAGTCGATCAGCCCCAGCATTTT.

The chain joins TRBV11-2 to TRBJ2-1; 14 bases match TRBD2. Germline V gene sequence: CDR1 SGHAT, CDR2 FQNNGV. There are 16 residues in the CDR3. The V gene end was trimmed by 1 base and the J gene end by 4 bases; junction bases not matched to a gene: 0. The CDR3 here is CASSLGLAGGYNEQFF. The CDR3 DNA follows: TGTGCCAGCAGCTTAGGACTAGCGGGAGGGTACAATGAGCAGTTCTTC. The full variable domain, in which reference TRBV11-2 and TRBJ2-1 provide the parts outside the CDR3, is EAGVAQSPRYKIIEKRQSVAFWCNPISGHATLYWYQQILGQGPKLLIQFQNNGVVDDSQLPKDRFSAERLKGVDSTLKIQPAKLEDSAVYLCASSLGLAGGYNEQFFGPGTRLTVL.

CDR3 loop: CATSLARGGYEQYF. CDR3 sequence (DNA): TGTGCCACCAGCCTAGCGCGCGGAGGCTACGAGCAGTACTTC. The chain employs TRBV15 and TRBJ2-7; maybe TRBD2 (6 bases). Trimming stripped 5 bases from V and 3 bases from J, with 14 bases between. CDR1 and CDR2 (germline): LNHNV, YYDKDF (reference sequence). There are 14 residues in the CDR3.

The table lists this clone with a count of one. Other DNA sequences in this sample translate to the same CDR3. The V call is TRBV14, the J call TRBJ2-1; D unclear. Trimming shortened V by 1 base and J by 2 bases, and 6 bases separated the two germline ends. CDR3 length: 14 residues. The germline V gene has CDR1 SGHDN and CDR2 FVKESK. CDR3 DNA sequence: TGTGCCAGCAGCCAAGTCTTAACCTACAATGAGCAGTTCTTC. It encodes CASSQVLTYNEQFF.